This T cell receptor beta chain was documented in a study of CD8 T cells in Susac syndrome. Study overall: Each patient with Susac syndrome, at the time of blood draw, was therapy-naive, on corticosteroids, or on intravenous immunoglobulin alone.

On this clonotype: Its cognate antigen is unknown.

Study-wide results and limits: CD4+ T cell repertoires in Susac syndrome exhibited no evidence of clonal expansion.

The RNA input was roughly 0.45 to 1 ug, and it was reverse transcribed with random hexamers. The TCR beta CDR3 was amplified by immunoSEQ multiplex PCR across 54 Vbeta, 13 Jbeta. TCRdb re-analysed the immunoSEQ multiplex PCR reads in MiXCR, keeping a single row per CDR3 protein. Here the sample spans about 150,000 distinct CDR3 sequences, roughly 95% being singletons. TEMRA cells were FACS-enriched, with CD8+ and CD4+ T cells isolated negatively. Trimming pared 1 base from V and 4 bases from J, leaving 12 bases between. CDR1 and CDR2 from the germline V gene are SEHNR and FQNEAQ (reference sequence). The CDR3 runs 15 residues.

The chain links TRBV7-9 to TRBJ2-3, with D tentatively TRBD2 (5 bases). Material: CD4+ T cells from PBMCs. The source of this sequence is a human donor with Susac syndrome. The CDR3 DNA follows: TGTGCCAGCAGCTTAGGAAGCGGCCAGGCAGATACGCAGTATTTT. Protein sequence: CASSLGSGQADTQYF. The whole variable domain, filled in from reference TRBV7-9 and TRBJ2-3, reads DTGVSQNPRHKITKRGQNVTFRCDPISEHNRLYWYRQTLGQGPEFLTYFQNEAQLEKSRLLSDRFSAERPKGSFSTLEIQRTEQGDSAMYLCASSLGSGQADTQYFGPGTRLTVL.